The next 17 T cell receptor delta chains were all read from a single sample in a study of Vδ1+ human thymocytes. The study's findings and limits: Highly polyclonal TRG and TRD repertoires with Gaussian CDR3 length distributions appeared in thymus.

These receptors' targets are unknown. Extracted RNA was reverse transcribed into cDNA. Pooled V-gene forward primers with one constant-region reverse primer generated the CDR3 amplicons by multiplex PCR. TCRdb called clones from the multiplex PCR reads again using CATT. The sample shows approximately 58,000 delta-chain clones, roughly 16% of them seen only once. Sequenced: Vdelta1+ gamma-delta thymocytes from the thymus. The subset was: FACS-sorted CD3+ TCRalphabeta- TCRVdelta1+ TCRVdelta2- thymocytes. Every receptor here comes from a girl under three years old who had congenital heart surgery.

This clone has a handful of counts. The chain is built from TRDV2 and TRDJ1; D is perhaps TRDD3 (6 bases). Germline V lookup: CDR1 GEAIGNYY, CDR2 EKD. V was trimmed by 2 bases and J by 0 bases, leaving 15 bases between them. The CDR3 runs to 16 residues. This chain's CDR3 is CACDRPGAPYTDKLIF. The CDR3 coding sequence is TGTGCCTGTGACAGACCTGGGGCGCCGTACACCGATAAACTCATCTTT.

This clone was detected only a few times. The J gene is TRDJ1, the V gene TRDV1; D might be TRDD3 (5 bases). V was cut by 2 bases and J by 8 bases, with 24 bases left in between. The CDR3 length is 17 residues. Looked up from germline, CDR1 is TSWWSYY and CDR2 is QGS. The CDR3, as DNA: TGTGCTCTTGGGGAAGCGATACCGGGGGCCCCACGTATGAAACTCATCTTT. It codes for CALGEAIPGAPRMKLIF.

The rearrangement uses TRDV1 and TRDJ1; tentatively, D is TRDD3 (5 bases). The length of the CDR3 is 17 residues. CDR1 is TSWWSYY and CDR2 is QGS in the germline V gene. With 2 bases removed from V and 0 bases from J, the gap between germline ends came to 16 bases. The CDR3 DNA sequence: TGTGCTCTTGGGGAAGGAGTGCGCGGGGGGTACACCGATAAACTCATCTTT. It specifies CALGEGVRGGYTDKLIF.

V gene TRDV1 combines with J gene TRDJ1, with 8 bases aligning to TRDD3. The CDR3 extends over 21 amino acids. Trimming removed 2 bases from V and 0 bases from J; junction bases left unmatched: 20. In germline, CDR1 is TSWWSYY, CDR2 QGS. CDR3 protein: CALGEAVLGSTGGPYTDKLIF. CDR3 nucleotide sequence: TGTGCTCTTGGGGAAGCGGTCCTGGGGTCGACTGGGGGTCCGTACACCGATAAACTCATCTTT.

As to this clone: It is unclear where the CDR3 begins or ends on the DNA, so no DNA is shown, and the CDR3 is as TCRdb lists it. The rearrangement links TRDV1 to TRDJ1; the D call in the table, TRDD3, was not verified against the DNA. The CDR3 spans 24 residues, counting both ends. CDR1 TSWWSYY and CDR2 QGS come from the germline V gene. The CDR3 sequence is CALGELLSSFPRLGDTRYTDKLIF.

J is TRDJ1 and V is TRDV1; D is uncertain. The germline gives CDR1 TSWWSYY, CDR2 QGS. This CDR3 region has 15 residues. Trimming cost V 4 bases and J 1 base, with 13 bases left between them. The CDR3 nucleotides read TGTGCTCTTGGGGGCCCGGCGGGCTTCACCGATAAACTCATCTTT. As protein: CALGGPAGFTDKLIF.

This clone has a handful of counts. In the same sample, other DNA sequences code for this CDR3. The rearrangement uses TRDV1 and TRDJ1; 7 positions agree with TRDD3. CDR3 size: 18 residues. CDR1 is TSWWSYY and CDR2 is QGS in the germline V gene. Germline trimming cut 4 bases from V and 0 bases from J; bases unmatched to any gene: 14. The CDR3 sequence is CALGGYWGSPGDTDKLIF. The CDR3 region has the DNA TGTGCTCTTGGGGGGTACTGGGGATCCCCTGGGGACACCGATAAACTCATCTTT.

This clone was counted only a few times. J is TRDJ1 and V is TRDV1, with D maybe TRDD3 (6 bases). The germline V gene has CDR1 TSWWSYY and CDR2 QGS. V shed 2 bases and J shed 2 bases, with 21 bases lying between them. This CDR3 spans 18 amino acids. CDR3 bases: TGTGCTCTTGGGGAAGTCCTGCTGCCCCGGGGGAGGACCGATAAACTCATCTTT. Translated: CALGEVLLPRGRTDKLIF.

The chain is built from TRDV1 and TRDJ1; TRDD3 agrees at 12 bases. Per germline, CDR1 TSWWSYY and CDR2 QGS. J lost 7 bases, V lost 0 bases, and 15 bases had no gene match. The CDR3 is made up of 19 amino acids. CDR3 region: CALGELFPYWGIPPIKLIF. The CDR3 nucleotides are TGTGCTCTTGGGGAACTATTTCCCTACTGGGGGATACCTCCGATTAAACTCATCTTT.

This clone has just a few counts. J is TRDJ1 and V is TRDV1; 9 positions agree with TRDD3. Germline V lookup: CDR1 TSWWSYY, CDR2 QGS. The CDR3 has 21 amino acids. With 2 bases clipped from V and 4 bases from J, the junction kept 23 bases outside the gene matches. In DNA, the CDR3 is TGTGCTCTTGGGGAAGAGGGGTTTCAAGTGAGTACTGGGGGAACCTGCGATAAACTCATCTTT. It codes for CALGEEGFQVSTGGTCDKLIF.

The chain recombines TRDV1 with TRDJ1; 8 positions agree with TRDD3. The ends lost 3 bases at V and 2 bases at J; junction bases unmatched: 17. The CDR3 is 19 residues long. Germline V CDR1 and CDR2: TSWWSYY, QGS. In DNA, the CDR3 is TGTGCTCTTGGGGAGCCTGCCCGGGCACTGGGGGTCCGTACCGATAAACTCATCTTT. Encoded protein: CALGEPARALGVRTDKLIF.

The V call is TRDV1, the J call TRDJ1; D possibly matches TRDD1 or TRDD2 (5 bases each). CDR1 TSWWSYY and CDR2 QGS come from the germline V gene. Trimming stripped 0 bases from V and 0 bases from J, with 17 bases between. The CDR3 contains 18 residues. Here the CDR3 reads CALGELVKYPSYTDKLIF. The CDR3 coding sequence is TGTGCTCTTGGGGAACTAGTTAAATACCCTTCGTACACCGATAAACTCATCTTT.

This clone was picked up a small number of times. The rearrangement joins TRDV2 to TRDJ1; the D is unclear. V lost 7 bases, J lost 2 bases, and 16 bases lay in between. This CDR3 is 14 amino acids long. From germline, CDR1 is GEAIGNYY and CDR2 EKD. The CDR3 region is CAWVDGTETDKLIF. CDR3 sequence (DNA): TGTGCCTGGGTGGACGGTACGGAGACCGATAAACTCATCTTT.

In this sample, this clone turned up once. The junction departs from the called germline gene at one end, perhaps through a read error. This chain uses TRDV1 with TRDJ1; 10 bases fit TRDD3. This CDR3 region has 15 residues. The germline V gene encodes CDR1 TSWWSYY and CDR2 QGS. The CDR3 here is CAPGEGLGDHDKLIF. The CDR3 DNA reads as TGTGCTCCTGGGGAGGGACTGGGGGATCACGATAAACTCATCTTT.

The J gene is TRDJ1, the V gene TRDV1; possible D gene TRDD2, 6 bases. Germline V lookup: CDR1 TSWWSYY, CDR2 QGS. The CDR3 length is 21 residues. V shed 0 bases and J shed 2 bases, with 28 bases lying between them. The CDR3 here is CALGELTVGRTSWRWTDKLIF. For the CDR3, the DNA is TGTGCTCTTGGGGAACTTACCGTTGGGAGGACTTCCTGGAGGTGGACCGATAAACTCATCTTT.

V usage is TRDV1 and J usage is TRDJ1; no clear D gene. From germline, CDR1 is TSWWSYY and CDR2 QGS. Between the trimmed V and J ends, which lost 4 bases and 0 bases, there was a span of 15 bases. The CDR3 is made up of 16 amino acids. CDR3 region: CALGGDPVLYTDKLIF. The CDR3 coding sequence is TGTGCTCTTGGGGGCGACCCGGTACTTTACACCGATAAACTCATCTTT.

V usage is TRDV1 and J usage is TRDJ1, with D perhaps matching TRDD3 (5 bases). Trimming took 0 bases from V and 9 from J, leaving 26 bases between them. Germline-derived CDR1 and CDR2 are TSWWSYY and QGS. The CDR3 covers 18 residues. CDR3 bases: TGTGCTCTTGGGGAACTCCCGAGAAGACGGGGCCCGAAGGGGGAACTCATCTTT. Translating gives CALGELPRRRGPKGELIF.